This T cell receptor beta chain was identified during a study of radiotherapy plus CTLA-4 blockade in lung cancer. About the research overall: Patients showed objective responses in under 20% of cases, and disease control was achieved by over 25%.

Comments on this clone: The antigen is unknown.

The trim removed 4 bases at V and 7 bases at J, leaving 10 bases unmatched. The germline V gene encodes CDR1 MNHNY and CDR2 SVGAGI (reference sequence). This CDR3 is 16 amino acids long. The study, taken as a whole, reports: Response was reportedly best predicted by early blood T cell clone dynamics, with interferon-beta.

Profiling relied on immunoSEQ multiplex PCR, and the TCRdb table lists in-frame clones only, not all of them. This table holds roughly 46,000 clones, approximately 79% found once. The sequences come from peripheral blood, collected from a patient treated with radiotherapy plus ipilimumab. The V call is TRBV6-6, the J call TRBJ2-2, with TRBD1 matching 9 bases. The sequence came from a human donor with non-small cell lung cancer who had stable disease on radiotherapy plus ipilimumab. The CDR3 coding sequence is TGTGCCAGCAGTTCCCACGGGACAGGGTTGGACGGGGAGCTGTTTTTT. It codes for CASSSHGTGLDGELFF.